The 22 T cell receptor beta chains presented below share a single source sample, sequenced in a study of blood T cell repertoires in COVID-19. Repertoires were generated with immunoSEQ multiplex PCR, while TCRdb's copy carries only in-frame clones and drops some. Counted here are about 34,000 clones, around 80% occurring once; the ten biggest clones make up about 15%. The sample consisted of peripheral blood. Receptor source: a man older than 75 with active or convalescent COVID-19.

The chain employs TRBV19 and TRBJ2-5; 8 positions match TRBD2. This CDR3 has 15 amino acids. Looked up from germline, CDR1 is LNHDA and CDR2 is SQIVND (reference sequence). With V trimmed by 5 bases and J by 2 bases, 7 bases remained unmatched. The CDR3 here is CASSYSSGRQETQYF. The CDR3 region has the DNA TGTGCCAGTAGTTATTCCAGCGGGAGACAAGAGACCCAGTACTTC.

This chain joins TRBV11-2 and TRBJ2-7; D possibly corresponds to TRBD2 (6 bases). Trimming took 2 bases from V and 0 from J, leaving 14 bases between them. The CDR3 runs 16 residues. In germline, CDR1 is SGHAT, CDR2 FQNNGV. The CDR3 is CASSLNTAGLSYEQYF. DNA of the CDR3: TGTGCCAGCAGCTTAAATACAGCGGGCCTCTCCTACGAGCAGTACTTC.

This chain links TRBV5-5 with TRBJ1-3; 7 nucleotides agree with TRBD1. The germline CDR1 and CDR2 sequences are SGHKS and YYEKEE (reference sequence). The junction had 14 bases not matched to a gene; V was cut back by 4 bases and J by 4 bases. The length of the CDR3 is 17 residues. The CDR3 nucleotides are TGTGCCAGCAGCCTCATGCATGCACAGGGGTTCGGAAACACCATATATTTT. Translating gives CASSLMHAQGFGNTIYF.

The chain couples TRBV18 to TRBJ2-1; 14 nucleotides match TRBD2. Germline CDR1 reads KGHSH; CDR2 reads LQKENI. V lost 1 base and J lost 5; bases outside the gene matches: 1. The CDR3 totals 16 residues. CDR3 in amino acids: CASSPQGLAGDNEQFF. CDR3 DNA sequence: TGTGCCAGCTCACCACAGGGACTAGCGGGGGACAATGAGCAGTTCTTC.

V gene TRBV6-2 or TRBV6-3 combines with J gene TRBJ2-5; D is perhaps TRBD1 (5 bases). Trimming removed 4 bases at V and 5 bases at J, with 20 bases between. This CDR3 region has 16 residues. Germline CDR1 and CDR2: MNHEY and SVGEGT. In DNA form, the CDR3 reads TGTGCCAGCAGTTCCCCCGGCAGGGCCGAACTGGAGACCCAGTACTTC. Its protein product is CASSSPGRAELETQYF.

V usage is TRBV24-1 and J usage is TRBJ2-1; TRBD2 matches 14 bases. CDR1 is KGHDR, CDR2 SFDVKD, per germline. This CDR3 contains 19 residues. Losses at the gene ends were 2 bases for V and 6 bases for J; bases not matched to a gene: 11. The CDR3 loop is CATSDSGLAGVPDINEQFF. CDR3 in DNA: TGTGCCACCAGTGATTCGGGACTAGCGGGAGTCCCCGACATCAATGAGCAGTTCTTC.

The J gene is TRBJ2-7, the V gene TRBV11-2; 9 nucleotides agree with TRBD1. This CDR3 contains 16 residues. J lost 4 bases, V lost 5 bases, and 12 bases had no gene match. The germline V gene has CDR1 SGHAT and CDR2 FQNNGV. The CDR3 DNA sequence: TGTGCCAGCAGCCGCTTTTGGGGACAGGGAAAGTACGAGCAGTACTTC. This translates into CASSRFWGQGKYEQYF.

This rearrangement joins TRBV5-1 to TRBJ2-1, with 7 bases identical to TRBD2. CDR1 is SGHRS and CDR2 is YFSETQ in the germline V gene. Trimming cost V 6 bases and J 0 bases; bases outside gene matches: 6. The CDR3 loop spans 15 amino acids. The CDR3 here is CASKSGGSSYNEQFF. Here the CDR3 DNA reads TGCGCCAGCAAATCCGGCGGGAGCTCCTACAATGAGCAGTTCTTC.

The V call is TRBV29-1, the J call TRBJ2-5, with 7 positions matching TRBD2. Germline assignment: CDR1 SQVTM and CDR2 ANQGSEA. V trimming: 4 bases; J trimming: 0 bases; junction bases outside the gene matches: 23. The CDR3 is made up of 20 amino acids. CDR3 in DNA: TGCAGCGTTGGAGGAGTGGGAGTCGGGGGGTGGCCGATTCACCAAGAGACCCAGTACTTC. Its translation: CSVGGVGVGGWPIHQETQYF.

The rearrangement joins TRBV29-1 to TRBJ1-3, with D unclear. CDR1 is SQVTM and CDR2 is ANQGSEA in the germline V gene. The CDR3 is made up of 15 amino acids. Deletions cut 4 bases from V and 0 bases from J, with 13 bases between. The CDR3 bases are TGCAGCGTTGTCCCAGGAACAAACTCTGGAAACACCATATATTTT. Residues: CSVVPGTNSGNTIYF.

V is TRBV5-1 and J is TRBJ2-3; 9 nucleotides agree with TRBD2. The trim removed 0 bases at V and 7 bases at J, leaving 21 bases unmatched. Germline assignment: CDR1 SGHRS and CDR2 YFSETQ. CDR3 length: 20 residues. CDR3 nucleotides: TGCGCCAGCAGCTTGGACATAGCGGGAGTCTCGCGGCGGGCTCCAAATACGCAGTATTTT. Its translation: CASSLDIAGVSRRAPNTQYF.

The CDR3 is CASSSSMSAGELFF. The CDR3 bases are TGCGCCAGCAGCTCCTCGATGAGCGCCGGGGAGCTGTTTTTT. The chain couples TRBV5-1 to TRBJ2-2; D unclear. The CDR3 runs 14 residues. Trimming left V 3 bases short and J 6 bases short, with 12 bases between. The germline gives CDR1 SGHRS, CDR2 YFSETQ.

CDR3 DNA: TGTGCCAGCAGCCAAGATGCCGGGACAGGGTATGGCTACACCTTC. It translates to CASSQDAGTGYGYTF. This chain connects TRBV3-1 (or the pseudogene TRBV3-2) to TRBJ1-2; 9 nucleotides match TRBD1. CDR3 length: 15 amino acids. With 0 bases clipped from V and 5 bases from J, the junction kept 4 bases outside the gene matches. Per the germline V gene, CDR1 is LGHDT and CDR2 is YNNKEL (reference sequence).

There are a few counts of this clone. This chain connects TRBV18 to TRBJ2-5; 10 bases map to TRBD1. The CDR3 sequence is 17 residues long. J gave up 3 bases and V 2 bases, and 9 bases lay outside the gene matches. Germline CDR1 KGHSH, CDR2 LQKENI. CDR3 DNA: TGTGCCAGCTCACCATTGGGACAGGGGTTATGGGAAGAGACCCAGTACTTC. Protein: CASSPLGQGLWEETQYF.

This chain joins TRBV4-1 and TRBJ1-4; TRBD1 is a possible D gene (6 bases). V lost 4 bases and J lost 5, with 14 bases in between. The CDR3 runs 15 residues. Germline CDR1 reads MGHRA; CDR2 reads YSYEKL. The CDR3 spells CASSREGQMNEKLFF. CDR3 bases: TGCGCCAGCAGCCGAGAGGGACAAATGAATGAAAAACTGTTTTTT.

CDR3 region: CASSHSDRQYYGYTF. The CDR3 bases are TGTGCCAGCAGCCACTCGGACCGACAGTACTATGGCTACACCTTC. The rearrangement joins TRBV13 to TRBJ1-2, with a tentative D call TRBD1 (5 bases). Germline CDR1 PRHDT, CDR2 FYEKMQ (reference sequence). CDR3 size: 15 residues. Trimming took 5 bases from V and 3 from J, leaving 16 bases between them.

The gene calls are TRBV11-3 and TRBJ2-5, with D perhaps TRBD2 (6 bases). The CDR3 extends over 14 amino acids. The germline CDR1 and CDR2 sequences are SGHNT and YENEEA. V was pared by 2 bases and J by 5 bases, with 12 bases between. CDR3 amino acids: CASSLMDRGETQYF. The CDR3 bases are TGTGCCAGCAGCTTAATGGACCGGGGGGAGACCCAGTACTTC.

The chain carries TRBV4-1 and TRBJ2-5; TRBD2 agrees at 9 bases. J lost 6 bases, V lost 0 bases, and 5 bases had no gene match. This CDR3 comprises 15 residues. Germline V lookup: CDR1 MGHRA, CDR2 YSYEKL. CDR3 coding DNA: TGCGCCAGCAGCCAAGATTACCTAGCGGGAAAGACCCAGTACTTC. Residues: CASSQDYLAGKTQYF.

The V gene is TRBV12-3 or TRBV12-4, the J gene TRBJ1-4; the match to TRBD1 covers 11 bases. The junction had 5 bases not matched to a gene; V was cut back by 3 bases and J by 14 bases. CDR3 length: 13 amino acids. The CDR3 is CASSFLDRGRLFF. The CDR3 nucleotides read TGTGCCAGCAGTTTTTTGGACAGGGGGCGGCTGTTTTTT.

This clone was observed a handful of times. The genes are TRBV28 and TRBJ1-1; D is unclear. The ends were cut back, 7 bases at V and 0 bases at J, with 21 bases in the middle. CDR1 and CDR2 (germline): MDHEN, SYDVKM. This CDR3 region has 17 residues. CDR3 coding DNA: TGTGCCAGCACCCCCGGTGGGCAGGCGCCGATGAACACTGAAGCTTTCTTT. Encoded protein: CASTPGGQAPMNTEAFF.

The chain joins TRBV4-1 to TRBJ1-4, with TRBD1 identical over 7 bases. The V gene end was trimmed by 1 base and the J gene end by 7 bases; junction bases not matched to a gene: 9. CDR1 MGHRA and CDR2 YSYEKL come from the germline V gene. The CDR3 loop spans 16 amino acids. CDR3 loop: CASSQVDAGGGEKLFF. The CDR3, as DNA: TGCGCCAGCAGCCAAGTAGATGCAGGGGGAGGTGAAAAACTGTTTTTT.

The CDR3 DNA is TGTGCCATCAGTAAGAACAAGGACGGGACCTACGAGCAGTACTTC. It encodes CAISKNKDGTYEQYF. The gene calls are TRBV10-3 and TRBJ2-7, with D possibly TRBD2 on 5 matching bases. Germline CDR1 is ENHRY and CDR2 is SYGVKD. Trimming took 5 bases from V and 2 from J, leaving 16 bases between them. The CDR3 runs to 15 residues.